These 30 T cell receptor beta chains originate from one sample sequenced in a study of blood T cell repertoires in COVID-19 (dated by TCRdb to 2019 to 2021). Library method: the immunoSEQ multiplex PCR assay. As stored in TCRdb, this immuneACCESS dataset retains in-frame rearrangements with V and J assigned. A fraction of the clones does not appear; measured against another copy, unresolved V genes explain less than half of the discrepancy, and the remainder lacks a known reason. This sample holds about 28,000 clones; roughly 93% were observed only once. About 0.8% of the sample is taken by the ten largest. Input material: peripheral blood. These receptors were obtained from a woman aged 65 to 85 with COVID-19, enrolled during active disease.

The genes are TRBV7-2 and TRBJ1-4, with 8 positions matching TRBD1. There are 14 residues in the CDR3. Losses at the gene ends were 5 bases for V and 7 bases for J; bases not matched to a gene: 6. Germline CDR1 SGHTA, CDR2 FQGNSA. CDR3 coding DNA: TGTGCCAGCAGCCAAGGACAGGGTGCTGAAAAACTGTTTTTT. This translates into CASSQGQGAEKLFF.

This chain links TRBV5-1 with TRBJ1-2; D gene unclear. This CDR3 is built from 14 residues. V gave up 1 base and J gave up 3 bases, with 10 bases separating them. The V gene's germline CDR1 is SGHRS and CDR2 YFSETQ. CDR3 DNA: TGCGCCAGCAGCTTGAGGGCCGGGGACTATGGCTACACCTTC. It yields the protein CASSLRAGDYGYTF.

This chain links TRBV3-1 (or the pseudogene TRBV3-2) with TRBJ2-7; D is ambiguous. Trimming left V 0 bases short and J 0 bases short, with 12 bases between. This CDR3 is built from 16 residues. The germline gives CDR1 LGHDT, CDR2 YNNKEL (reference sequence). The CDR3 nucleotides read TGTGCCAGCAGCCAAGAGCGGAGAACCAGCTCCTACGAGCAGTACTTC. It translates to CASSQERRTSSYEQYF.

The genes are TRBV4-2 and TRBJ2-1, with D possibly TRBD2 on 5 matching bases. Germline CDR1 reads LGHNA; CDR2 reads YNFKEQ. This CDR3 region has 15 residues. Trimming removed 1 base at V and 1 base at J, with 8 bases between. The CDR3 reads CASSQASGSYNEQFF. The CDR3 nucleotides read TGTGCCAGCAGCCAAGCTTCGGGGTCCTACAATGAGCAGTTCTTC.

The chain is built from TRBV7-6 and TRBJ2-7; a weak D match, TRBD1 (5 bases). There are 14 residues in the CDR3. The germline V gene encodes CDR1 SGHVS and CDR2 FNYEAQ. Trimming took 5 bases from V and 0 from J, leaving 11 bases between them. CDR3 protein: CASSVDDSSYEQYF. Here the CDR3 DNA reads TGTGCCAGCAGCGTAGACGACAGCTCCTACGAGCAGTACTTC.

CDR3 DNA: TGCGCCAGCCTAAACCCCCCGCCAGGGCGAGGCTACACCTTC. Translation gives CASLNPPPGRGYTF. The gene calls are TRBV10-1 and TRBJ1-2; D is perhaps TRBD1 (5 bases). The length of the CDR3 is 14 residues. V was trimmed by 8 bases and J by 8 bases, leaving 21 bases between them. Per germline, CDR1 WNHNN and CDR2 SYGVQD (reference sequence).

The CDR3 nucleotides read TGTGCCAGCAGTTTTCTAGGAGGACAGGCTATCTCTGGAAACACCATATATTTT. This encodes CASSFLGGQAISGNTIYF. V gene TRBV28 combines with J gene TRBJ1-3, with 7 bases fitting TRBD1. Per the germline V gene, CDR1 is MDHEN and CDR2 is SYDVKM. Unmatched junction bases numbered 11, after V lost 3 bases and J lost 0 bases. The CDR3 extends over 18 amino acids.

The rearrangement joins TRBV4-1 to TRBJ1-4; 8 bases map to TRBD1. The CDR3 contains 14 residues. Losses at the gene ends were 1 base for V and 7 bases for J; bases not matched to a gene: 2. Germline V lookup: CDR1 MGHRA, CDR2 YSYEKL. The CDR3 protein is CASSQGTGSEKLFF. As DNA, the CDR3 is TGCGCCAGCAGCCAAGGGACAGGGAGTGAAAAACTGTTTTTT.

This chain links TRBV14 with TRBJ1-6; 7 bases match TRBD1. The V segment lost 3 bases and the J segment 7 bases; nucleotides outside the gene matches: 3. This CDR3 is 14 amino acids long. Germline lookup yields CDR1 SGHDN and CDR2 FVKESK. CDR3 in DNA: TGTGCCAGCAGCCAGACAGGGAGGAATTCACCCCTCCACTTT. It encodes CASSQTGRNSPLHF.

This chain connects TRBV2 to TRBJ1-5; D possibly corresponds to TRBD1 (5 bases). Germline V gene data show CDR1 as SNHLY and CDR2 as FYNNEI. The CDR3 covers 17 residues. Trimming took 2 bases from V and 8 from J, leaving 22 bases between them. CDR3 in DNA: TGTGCCAGCAGTGAATGGGGGGAGGGATGGGATAGGGAGCCCCAGCATTTT. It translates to CASSEWGEGWDREPQHF.

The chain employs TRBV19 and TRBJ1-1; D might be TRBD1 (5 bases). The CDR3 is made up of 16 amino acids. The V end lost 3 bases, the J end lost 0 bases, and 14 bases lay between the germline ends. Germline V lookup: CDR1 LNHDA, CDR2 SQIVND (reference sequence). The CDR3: CASSIVQATMNTEAFF. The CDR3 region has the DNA TGTGCCAGTAGTATTGTACAGGCTACAATGAACACTGAAGCTTTCTTT.

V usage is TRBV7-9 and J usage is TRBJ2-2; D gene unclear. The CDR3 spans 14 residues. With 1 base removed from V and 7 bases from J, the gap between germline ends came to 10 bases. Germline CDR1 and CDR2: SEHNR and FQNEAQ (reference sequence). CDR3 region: CASSLGRLNGELFF. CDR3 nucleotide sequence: TGTGCCAGCAGCTTAGGCAGACTGAACGGGGAGCTGTTTTTT.

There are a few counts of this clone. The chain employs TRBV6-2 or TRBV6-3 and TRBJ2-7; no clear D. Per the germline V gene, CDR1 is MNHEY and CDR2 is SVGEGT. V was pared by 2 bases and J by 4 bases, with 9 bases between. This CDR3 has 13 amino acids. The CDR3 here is CASSYRSGYEQYF. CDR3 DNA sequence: TGTGCCAGCAGTTACCGGTCGGGTTACGAGCAGTACTTC.

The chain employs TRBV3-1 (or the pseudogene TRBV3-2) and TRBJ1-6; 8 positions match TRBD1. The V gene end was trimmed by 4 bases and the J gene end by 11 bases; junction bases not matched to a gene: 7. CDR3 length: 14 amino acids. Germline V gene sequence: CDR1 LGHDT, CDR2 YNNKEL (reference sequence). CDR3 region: CASSPRTGLAPLHF. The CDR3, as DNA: TGTGCCAGCAGCCCACGGACAGGGTTGGCACCCCTCCACTTT.

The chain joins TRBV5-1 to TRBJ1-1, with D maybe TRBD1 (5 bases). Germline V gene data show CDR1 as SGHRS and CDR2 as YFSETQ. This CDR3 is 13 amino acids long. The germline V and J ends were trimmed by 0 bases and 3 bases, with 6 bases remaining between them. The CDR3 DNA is TGCGCCAGCAGCTTGGCGGGGGACACTGAAGCTTTCTTT. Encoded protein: CASSLAGDTEAFF. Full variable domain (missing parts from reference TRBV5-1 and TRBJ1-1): KAGVTQTPRYLIKTRGQQVTLSCSPISGHRSVSWYQQTPGQGLQFLFEYFSETQRNKGNFPGRFSGRQFSNSRSEMNVSTLELGDSALYLCASSLAGDTEAFFGQGTRLTVV.

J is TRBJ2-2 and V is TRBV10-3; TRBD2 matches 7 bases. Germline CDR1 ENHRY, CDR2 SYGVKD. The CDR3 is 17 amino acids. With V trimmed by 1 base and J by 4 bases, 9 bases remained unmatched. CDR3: CAISEFNGGSGTGELFF. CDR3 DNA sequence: TGTGCCATCAGTGAGTTCAACGGCGGGAGTGGCACCGGGGAGCTGTTTTTT.

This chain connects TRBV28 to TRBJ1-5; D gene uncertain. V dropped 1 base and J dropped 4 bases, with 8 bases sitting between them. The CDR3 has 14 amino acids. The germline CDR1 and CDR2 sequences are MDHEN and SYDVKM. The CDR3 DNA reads TGTGCCAGCAGTTTATTCCAGGTTAATCAGCCCCAGCATTTT. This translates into CASSLFQVNQPQHF. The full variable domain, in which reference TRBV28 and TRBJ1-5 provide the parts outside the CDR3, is DVKVTQSSRYLVKRTGEKVFLECVQDMDHENMFWYRQDPGLGLRLIYFSYDVKMKEKGDIPEGYSVSREKKERFSLILESASTNQTSMYLCASSLFQVNQPQHFGDGTRLSIL.

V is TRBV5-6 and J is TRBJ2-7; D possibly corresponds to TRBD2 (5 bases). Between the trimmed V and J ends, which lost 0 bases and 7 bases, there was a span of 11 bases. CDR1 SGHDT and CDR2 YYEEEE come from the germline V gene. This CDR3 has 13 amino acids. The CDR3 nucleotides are TGTGCCAGCAGCTTGGTTTCTCCGGGGGAGCAGTACTTC. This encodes CASSLVSPGEQYF.

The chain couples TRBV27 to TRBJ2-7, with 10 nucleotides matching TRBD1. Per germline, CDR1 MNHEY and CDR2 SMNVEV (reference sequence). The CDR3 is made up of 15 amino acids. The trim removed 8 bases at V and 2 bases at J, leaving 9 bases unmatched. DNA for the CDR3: TGTGCCAGCTCCATCCACGGGACAGGGGCCTACGAGCAGTACTTC. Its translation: CASSIHGTGAYEQYF.

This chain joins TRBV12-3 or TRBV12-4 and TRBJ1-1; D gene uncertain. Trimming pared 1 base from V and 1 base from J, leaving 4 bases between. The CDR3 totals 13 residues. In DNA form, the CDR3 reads TGTGCCAGCAGTTTAGGCGGGAACACTGAAGCTTTCTTT. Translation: CASSLGGNTEAFF.

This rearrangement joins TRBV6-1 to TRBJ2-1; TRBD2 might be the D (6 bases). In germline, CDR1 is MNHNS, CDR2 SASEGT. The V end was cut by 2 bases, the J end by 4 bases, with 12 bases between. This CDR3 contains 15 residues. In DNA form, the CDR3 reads TGTGCCAGCAGTGAATGGGCTAGCGAATACAATGAGCAGTTCTTC. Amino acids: CASSEWASEYNEQFF.

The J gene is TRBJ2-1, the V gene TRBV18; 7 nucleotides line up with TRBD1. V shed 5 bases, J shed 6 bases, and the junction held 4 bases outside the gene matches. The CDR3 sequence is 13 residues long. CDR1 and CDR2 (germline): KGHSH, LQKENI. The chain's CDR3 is CASSSNRGNEQFF. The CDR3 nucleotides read TGTGCCAGCTCAAGTAACAGGGGCAATGAGCAGTTCTTC.

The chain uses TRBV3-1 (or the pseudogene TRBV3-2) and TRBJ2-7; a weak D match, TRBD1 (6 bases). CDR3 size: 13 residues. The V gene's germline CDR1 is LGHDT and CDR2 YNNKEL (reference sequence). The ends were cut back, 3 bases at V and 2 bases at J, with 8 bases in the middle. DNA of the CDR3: TGTGCCAGCAGCCATTCAGGGGCCTACGAGCAGTACTTC. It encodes CASSHSGAYEQYF.

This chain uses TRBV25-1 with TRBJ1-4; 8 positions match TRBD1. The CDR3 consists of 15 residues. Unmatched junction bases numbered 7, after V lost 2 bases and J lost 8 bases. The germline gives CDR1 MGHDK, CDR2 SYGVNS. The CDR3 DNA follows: TGTGCCAGCAGTGAACTGTCAGGGGGCAACGAAAAACTGTTTTTT. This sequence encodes CASSELSGGNEKLFF.

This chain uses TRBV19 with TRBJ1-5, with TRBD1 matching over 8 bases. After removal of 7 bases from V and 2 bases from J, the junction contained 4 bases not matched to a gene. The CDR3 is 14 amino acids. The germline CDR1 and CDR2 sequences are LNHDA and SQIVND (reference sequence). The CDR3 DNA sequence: TGTGCCAGTAAACAGGGGGAGGGCAATCAGCCCCAGCATTTT. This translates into CASKQGEGNQPQHF.

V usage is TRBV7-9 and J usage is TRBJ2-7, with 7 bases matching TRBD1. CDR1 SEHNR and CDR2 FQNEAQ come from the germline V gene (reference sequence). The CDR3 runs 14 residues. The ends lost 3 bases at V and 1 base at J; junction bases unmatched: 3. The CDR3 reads CASSFPGQSYEQYF. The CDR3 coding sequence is TGTGCCAGCAGCTTCCCGGGACAGTCCTACGAGCAGTACTTC.

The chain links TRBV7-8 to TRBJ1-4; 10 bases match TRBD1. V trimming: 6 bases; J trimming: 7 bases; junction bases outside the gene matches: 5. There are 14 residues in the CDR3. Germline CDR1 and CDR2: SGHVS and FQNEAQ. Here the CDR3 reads CASRMTGGREKLFF. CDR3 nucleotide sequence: TGTGCCAGCAGAATGACAGGGGGCCGTGAAAAACTGTTTTTT.

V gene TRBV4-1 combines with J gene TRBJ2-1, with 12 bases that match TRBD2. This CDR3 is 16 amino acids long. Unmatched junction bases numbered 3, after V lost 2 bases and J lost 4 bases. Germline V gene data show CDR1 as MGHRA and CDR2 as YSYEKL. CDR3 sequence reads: CASSQLGLAGYNEQFF. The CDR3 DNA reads TGCGCCAGCAGCCAATTGGGACTAGCGGGTTACAATGAGCAGTTCTTC.

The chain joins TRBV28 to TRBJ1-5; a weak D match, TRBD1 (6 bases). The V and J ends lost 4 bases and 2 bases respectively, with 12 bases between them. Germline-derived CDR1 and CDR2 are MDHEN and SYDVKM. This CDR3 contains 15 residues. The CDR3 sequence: CASSSPTGGNQPQHF. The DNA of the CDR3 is TGTGCCAGCAGTTCACCGACAGGAGGCAATCAGCCCCAGCATTTT.

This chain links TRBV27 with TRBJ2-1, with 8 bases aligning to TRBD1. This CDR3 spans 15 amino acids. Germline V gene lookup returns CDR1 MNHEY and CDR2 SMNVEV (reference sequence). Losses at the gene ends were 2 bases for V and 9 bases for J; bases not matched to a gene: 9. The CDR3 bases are TGTGCCAGCAGTTTACCCGGGACAGGACGGGGTGAGCAGTTCTTC. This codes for CASSLPGTGRGEQFF.